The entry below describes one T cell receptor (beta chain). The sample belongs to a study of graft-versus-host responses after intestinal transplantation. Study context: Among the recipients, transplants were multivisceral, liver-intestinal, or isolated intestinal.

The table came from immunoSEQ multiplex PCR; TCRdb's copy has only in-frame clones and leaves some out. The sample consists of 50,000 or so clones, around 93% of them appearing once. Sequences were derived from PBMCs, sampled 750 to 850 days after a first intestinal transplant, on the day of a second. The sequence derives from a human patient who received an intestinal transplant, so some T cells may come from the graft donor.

Here the CDR3 reads CASSLDRRGPYEQYF. The CDR3 DNA sequence: TGTGCCAGCAGCTTAGATCGTAGAGGGCCCTACGAGCAGTACTTC. The V call is TRBV11-2, the J call TRBJ2-5; TRBD2 might be the D (5 bases). The J call may be wrong; the DNA end is better matched by TRBJ2-7. CDR3 length: 15 residues. Germline CDR1 reads SGHAT; CDR2 reads FQNNGV.